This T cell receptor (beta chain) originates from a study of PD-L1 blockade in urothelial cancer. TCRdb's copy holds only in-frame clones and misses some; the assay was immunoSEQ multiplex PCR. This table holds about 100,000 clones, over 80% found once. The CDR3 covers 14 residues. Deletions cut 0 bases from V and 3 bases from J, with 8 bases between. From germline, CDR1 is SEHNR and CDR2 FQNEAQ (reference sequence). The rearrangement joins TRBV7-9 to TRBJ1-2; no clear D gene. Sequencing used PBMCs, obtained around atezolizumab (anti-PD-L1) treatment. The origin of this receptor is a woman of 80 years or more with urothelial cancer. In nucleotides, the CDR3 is TGTGCCAGCAGCTTAGCGCTGAGTGACTATGGCTACACCTTC. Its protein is CASSLALSDYGYTF.